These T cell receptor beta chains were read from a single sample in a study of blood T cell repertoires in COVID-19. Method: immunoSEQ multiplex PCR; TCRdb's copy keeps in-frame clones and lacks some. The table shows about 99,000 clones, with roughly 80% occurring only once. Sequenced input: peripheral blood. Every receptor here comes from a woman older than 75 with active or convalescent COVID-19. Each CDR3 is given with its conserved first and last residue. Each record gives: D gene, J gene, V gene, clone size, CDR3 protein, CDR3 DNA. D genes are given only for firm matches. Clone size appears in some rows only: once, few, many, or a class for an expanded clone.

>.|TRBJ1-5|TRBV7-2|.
CASREPGSNQPQHF
TGTGCCAGCAGGGAACCAGGCTCCAATCAGCCCCAGCATTTT
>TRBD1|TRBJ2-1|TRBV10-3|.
CAISDSRGQSEQFF
TGTGCCATCAGTGATTCCAGGGGGCAGAGTGAGCAGTTCTTC
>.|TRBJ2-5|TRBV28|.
CASAGQRVETQYF
TGTGCCAGCGCCGGACAGAGAGTAGAGACCCAGTACTTC
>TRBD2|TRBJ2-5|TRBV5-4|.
CASSVGTSGRNTETQYF
TGTGCCAGCAGCGTAGGGACTAGCGGGCGGAATACGGAGACCCAGTACTTC
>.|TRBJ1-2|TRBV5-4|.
CASSPQGRGPYGYTF
TGTGCCAGCAGTCCCCAGGGTAGGGGCCCCTATGGCTACACCTTC
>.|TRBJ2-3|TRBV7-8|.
CASSPTRDGTTDTQYF
TGTGCCAGCAGCCCTACCCGTGACGGGACAACAGATACGCAGTATTTT
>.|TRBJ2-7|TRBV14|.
CASSQEYGNRQYF
TGTGCCAGCAGCCAAGAGTACGGGAATAGGCAGTACTTC
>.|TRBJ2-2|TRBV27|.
CASSSTRGSTTGELFF
TGTGCCAGCAGTTCAACCCGGGGGTCGACCACCGGGGAGCTGTTTTTT
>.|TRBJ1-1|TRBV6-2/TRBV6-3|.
CASSTPREAFF
TGTGCCAGCAGTACCCCGAGAGAAGCTTTCTTT
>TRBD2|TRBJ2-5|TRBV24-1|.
CATSDLPGRGIETQYF
TGTGCCACCAGTGATTTGCCAGGGAGGGGAATAGAGACCCAGTACTTC
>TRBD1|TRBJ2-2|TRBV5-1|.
CASSLIPGQGAGELFF
TGCGCCAGCAGCTTGATTCCGGGACAGGGGGCAGGGGAGCTGTTTTTT
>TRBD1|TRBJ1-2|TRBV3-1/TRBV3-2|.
CASSPMASTGGARYYGYTF
TGTGCCAGCAGCCCAATGGCCAGTACAGGGGGCGCGAGGTACTATGGCTACACCTTC
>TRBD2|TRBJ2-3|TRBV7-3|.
CASSQGLAASTDTQYF
TGTGCCAGCAGCCAGGGACTAGCGGCTAGCACAGATACGCAGTATTTT
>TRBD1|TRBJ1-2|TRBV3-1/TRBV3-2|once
CASSHRTGRNYGYTF
TGTGCCAGCAGCCATCGGACAGGGAGGAACTATGGCTACACCTTC
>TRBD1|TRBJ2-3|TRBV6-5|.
CASSYGDRATDTQYF
TGTGCCAGCAGTTACGGGGACAGGGCCACAGATACGCAGTATTTT
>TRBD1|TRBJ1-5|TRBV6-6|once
CASSYRGGGNQPQHF
TGTGCCAGCAGTTACAGAGGGGGCGGCAATCAGCCCCAGCATTTT
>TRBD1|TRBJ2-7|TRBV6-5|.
CASSTGDEQYF
TGTGCCAGCAGTACAGGGGACGAGCAGTACTTC
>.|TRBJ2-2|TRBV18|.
CASSPTTGYESGELFF
TGTGCCAGCTCACCAACGACCGGGTATGAGTCCGGGGAGCTGTTTTTT
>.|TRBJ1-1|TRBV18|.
CASSPAGVNTEAFF
TGTGCCAGCTCACCGGCAGGGGTGAACACTGAAGCTTTCTTT
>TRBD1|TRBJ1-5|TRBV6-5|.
CASSRTGDNQPQHF
TGTGCCAGCAGTCGGACAGGGGACAATCAGCCCCAGCATTTT
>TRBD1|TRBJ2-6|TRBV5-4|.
CASIDTGAGANVLTF
TGTGCCAGCATTGATACAGGGGCAGGGGCCAACGTCCTGACTTTC
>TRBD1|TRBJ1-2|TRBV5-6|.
CASSFVRGHPLGGYTF
TGTGCCAGCAGCTTTGTCAGGGGGCATCCACTTGGCGGCTACACCTTC
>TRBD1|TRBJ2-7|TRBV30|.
CAWSVQDRVSYEQYF
TGTGCCTGGAGTGTCCAGGACAGGGTCTCCTACGAGCAGTACTTC
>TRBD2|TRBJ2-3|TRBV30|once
CAWRLSGGANYLTQYF
TGTGCCTGGAGGTTAAGCGGGGGGGCTAATTATCTTACGCAGTATTTT
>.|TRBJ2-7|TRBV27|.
CATGTGTYEQYF
TGTGCCACCGGGACTGGGACCTACGAGCAGTACTTC
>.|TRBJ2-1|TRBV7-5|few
CARTQTSGSGPSSYNEQFF
TGTGCCAGAACCCAGACTAGCGGGAGTGGGCCTAGCTCCTACAATGAGCAGTTCTTC
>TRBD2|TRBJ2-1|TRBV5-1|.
CASSARTSGVYNEQFF
TGCGCCAGCAGCGCCCGGACTAGCGGGGTCTACAATGAGCAGTTCTTC
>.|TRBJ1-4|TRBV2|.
CASKNRATTNEKLFF
TGTGCCAGCAAGAACAGGGCTACAACTAATGAAAAACTGTTTTTT
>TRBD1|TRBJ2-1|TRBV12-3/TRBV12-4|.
CASSLTGEQFF
TGTGCCAGCAGTCTCACAGGGGAACAGTTCTTC
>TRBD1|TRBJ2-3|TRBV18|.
CATRDRVNTDTQYF
TGTGCCACGCGGGACAGGGTAAACACAGATACGCAGTATTTT
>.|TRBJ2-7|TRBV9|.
CASSVDPSSYEQYF
TGTGCCAGCAGCGTAGATCCTAGCTCCTACGAGCAGTACTTC
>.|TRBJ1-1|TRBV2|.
CASRTRMGGTEAFF
TGTGCCAGCAGGACCCGGATGGGGGGGACTGAAGCTTTCTTT
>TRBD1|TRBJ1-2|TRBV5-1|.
CASSLDDRVAGYTF
TGCGCCAGCAGCTTGGATGACAGGGTGGCTGGCTACACCTTC
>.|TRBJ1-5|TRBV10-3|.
CAISGQNQPQHF
TGTGCCATCTCTGGACAGAATCAGCCCCAGCATTTT
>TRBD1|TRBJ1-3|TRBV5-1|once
CASSLGTGGSLSSGNTIYF
TGCGCCAGCAGCTTGGGGACAGGGGGCAGCTTAAGCTCTGGAAACACCATATATTTT
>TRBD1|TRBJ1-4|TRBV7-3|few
CASRNGQVNLFF
TGTGCCAGCAGAAACGGACAGGTAAACCTGTTTTTT
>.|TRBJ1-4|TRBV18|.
CASSPTSGAGATNEKLFF
TGTGCCAGCTCACCAACCTCAGGGGCCGGAGCAACTAATGAAAAACTGTTTTTT
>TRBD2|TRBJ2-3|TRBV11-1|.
CASSYSGGSDTQYF
TGTGCCAGCAGCTATAGCGGGGGGTCAGATACGCAGTATTTT
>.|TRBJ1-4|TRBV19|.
CASSDGLGKGGEKLFF
TGTGCCAGTAGTGACGGACTGGGCAAGGGTGGTGAAAAACTGTTTTTT
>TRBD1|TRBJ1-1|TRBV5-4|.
CASRPRQGSTEAFF
TGTGCCAGCAGACCGAGACAGGGGAGTACTGAAGCTTTCTTT